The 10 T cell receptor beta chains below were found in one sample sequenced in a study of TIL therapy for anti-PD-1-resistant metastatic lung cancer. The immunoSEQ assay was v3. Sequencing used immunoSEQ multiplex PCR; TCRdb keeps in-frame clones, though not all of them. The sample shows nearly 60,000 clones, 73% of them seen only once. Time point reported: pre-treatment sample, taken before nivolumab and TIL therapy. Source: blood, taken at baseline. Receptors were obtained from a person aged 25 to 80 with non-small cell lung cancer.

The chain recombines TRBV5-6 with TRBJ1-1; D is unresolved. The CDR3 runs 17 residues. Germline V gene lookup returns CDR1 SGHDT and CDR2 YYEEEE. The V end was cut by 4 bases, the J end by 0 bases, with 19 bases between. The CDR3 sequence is CASSLTSNSGMNTEAFF. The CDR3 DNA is TGTGCCAGCAGCCTGACGTCGAACAGCGGCATGAACACTGAAGCTTTCTTT.

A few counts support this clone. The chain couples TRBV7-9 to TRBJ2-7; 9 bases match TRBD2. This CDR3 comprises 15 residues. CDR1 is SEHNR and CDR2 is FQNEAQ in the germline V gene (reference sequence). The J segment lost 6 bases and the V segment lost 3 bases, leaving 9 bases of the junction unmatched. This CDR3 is CASSLMSGRFGEQYF. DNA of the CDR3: TGTGCCAGCAGCTTGATGAGCGGGAGGTTTGGCGAGCAGTACTTC. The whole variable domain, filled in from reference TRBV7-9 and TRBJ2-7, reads DTGVSQNPRHKITKRGQNVTFRCDPISEHNRLYWYRQTLGQGPEFLTYFQNEAQLEKSRLLSDRFSAERPKGSFSTLEIQRTEQGDSAMYLCASSLMSGRFGEQYFGPGTRLTVT.

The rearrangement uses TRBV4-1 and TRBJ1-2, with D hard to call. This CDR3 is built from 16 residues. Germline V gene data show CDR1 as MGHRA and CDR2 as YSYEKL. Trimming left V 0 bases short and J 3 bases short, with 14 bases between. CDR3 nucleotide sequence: TGCGCCAGCAGCCAAGATTTGAACAGCGCGGACTATGGCTACACCTTC. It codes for CASSQDLNSADYGYTF.

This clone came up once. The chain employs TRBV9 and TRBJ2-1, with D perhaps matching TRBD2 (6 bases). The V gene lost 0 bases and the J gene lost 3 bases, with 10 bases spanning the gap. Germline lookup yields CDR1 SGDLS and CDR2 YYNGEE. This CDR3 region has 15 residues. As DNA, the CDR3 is TGTGCCAGCAGCGTAGGTAGTAGCGGCTACAATGAGCAGTTCTTC. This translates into CASSVGSSGYNEQFF. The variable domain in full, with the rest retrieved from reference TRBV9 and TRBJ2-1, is DSGVTQTPKHLITATGQRVTLRCSPRSGDLSVYWYQQSLDQGLQFLIQYYNGEERAKGNILERFSAQQFPDLHSELNLSSLELGDSALYFCASSVGSSGYNEQFFGPGTRLTVL.

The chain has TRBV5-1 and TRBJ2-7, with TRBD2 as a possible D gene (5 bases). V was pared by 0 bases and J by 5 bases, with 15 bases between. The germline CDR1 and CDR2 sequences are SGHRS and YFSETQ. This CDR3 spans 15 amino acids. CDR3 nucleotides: TGCGCCAGCAGCTTGGCCGTCGGGGTGGTGGACGAGCAGTACTTC. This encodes CASSLAVGVVDEQYF.

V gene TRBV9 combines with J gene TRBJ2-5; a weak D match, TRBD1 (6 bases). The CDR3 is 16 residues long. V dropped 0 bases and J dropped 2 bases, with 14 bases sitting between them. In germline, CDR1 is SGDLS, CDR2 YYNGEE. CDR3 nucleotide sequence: TGTGCCAGCAGCGTAGTCGGAACAGGGCCGCAAGAGACCCAGTACTTC. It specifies CASSVVGTGPQETQYF.

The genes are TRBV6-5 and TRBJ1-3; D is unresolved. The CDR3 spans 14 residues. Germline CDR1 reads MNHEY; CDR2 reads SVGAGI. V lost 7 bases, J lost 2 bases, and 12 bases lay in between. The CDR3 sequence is CASKDHGAGNTIYF. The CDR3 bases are TGTGCCAGCAAGGATCACGGCGCTGGAAACACCATATATTTT.

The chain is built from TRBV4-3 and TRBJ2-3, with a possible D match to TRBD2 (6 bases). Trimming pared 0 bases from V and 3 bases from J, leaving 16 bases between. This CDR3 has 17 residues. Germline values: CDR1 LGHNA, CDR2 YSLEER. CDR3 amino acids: CASSQDSGRRSTDTQYF. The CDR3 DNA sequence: TGCGCCAGCAGCCAAGATAGCGGCAGGAGGTCAACAGATACGCAGTATTTT.

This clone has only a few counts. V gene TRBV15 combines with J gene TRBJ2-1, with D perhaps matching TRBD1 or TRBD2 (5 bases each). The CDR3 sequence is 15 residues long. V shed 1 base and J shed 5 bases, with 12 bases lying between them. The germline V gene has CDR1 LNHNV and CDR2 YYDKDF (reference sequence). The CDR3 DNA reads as TGTGCCACCAGCAGAGGGGACCTGGATCACAATGAGCAGTTCTTC. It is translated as CATSRGDLDHNEQFF.

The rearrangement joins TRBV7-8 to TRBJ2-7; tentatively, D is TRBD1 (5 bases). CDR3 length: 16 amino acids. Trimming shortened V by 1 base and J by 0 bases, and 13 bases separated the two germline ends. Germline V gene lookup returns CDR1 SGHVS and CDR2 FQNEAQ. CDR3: CASSLVTGRNSYEQYF. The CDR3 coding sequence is TGTGCCAGCAGCTTAGTCACAGGAAGAAACTCCTACGAGCAGTACTTC.